This T cell receptor (beta chain) was sequenced during a study of cytomegalovirus exposure and HLA in healthy donors. PCR used 60 Vbeta primers and 13 Jbeta primers. The table came from immunoSEQ multiplex PCR; TCRdb's copy has only in-frame clones and leaves some out. The sample contains tens of thousands of clones, roughly 78% of which appear only once. This CDR3 comprises 15 residues. Germline V gene data show CDR1 as MNHNS and CDR2 as SASEGT. The trim removed 9 bases at V and 4 bases at J, leaving 12 bases unmatched. The clonotype comes from a man in his late teens or twenties in good health and CMV-seronegative. The rearrangement links TRBV6-1 to TRBJ2-1; 7 positions match TRBD1. The sequencing sample was made of PBMCs. The CDR3 spells CARVLRDSGYNEQFF. CDR3 DNA: TGTGCCAGGGTACTCCGGGACAGCGGTTACAATGAGCAGTTCTTC.